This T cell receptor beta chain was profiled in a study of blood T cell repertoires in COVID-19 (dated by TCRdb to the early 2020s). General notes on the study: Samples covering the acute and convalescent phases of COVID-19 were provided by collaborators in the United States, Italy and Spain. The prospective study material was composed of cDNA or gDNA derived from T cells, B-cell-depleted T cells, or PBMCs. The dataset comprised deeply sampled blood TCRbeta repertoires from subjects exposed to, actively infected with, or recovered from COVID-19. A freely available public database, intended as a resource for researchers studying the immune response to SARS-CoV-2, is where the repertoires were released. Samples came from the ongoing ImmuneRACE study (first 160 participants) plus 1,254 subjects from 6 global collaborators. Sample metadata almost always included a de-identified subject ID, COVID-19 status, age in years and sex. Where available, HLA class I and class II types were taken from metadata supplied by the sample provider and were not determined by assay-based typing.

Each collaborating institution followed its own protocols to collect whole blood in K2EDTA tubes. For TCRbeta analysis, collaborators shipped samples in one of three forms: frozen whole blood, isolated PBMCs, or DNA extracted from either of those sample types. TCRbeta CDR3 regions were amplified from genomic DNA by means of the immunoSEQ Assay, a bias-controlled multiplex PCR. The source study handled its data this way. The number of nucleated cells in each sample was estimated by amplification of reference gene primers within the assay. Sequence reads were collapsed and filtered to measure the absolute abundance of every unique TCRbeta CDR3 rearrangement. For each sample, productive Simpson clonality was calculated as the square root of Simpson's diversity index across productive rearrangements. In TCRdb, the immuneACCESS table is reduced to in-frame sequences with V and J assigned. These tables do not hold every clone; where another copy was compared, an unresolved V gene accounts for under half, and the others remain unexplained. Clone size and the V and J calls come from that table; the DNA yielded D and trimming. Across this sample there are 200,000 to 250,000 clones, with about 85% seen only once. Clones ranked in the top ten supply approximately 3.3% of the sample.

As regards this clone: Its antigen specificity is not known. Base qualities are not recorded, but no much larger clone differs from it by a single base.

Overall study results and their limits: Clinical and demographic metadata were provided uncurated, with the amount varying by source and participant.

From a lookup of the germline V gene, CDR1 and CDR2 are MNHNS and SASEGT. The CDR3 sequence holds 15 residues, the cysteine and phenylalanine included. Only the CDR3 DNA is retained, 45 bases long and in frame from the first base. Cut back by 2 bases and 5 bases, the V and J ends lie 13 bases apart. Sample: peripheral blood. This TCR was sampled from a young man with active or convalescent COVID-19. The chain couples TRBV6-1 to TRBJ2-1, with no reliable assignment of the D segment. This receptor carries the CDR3 CASSEFNRGNNEQFF. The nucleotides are TGTGCCAGCAGTGAATTCAATCGCGGTAACAATGAGCAGTTCTTC.